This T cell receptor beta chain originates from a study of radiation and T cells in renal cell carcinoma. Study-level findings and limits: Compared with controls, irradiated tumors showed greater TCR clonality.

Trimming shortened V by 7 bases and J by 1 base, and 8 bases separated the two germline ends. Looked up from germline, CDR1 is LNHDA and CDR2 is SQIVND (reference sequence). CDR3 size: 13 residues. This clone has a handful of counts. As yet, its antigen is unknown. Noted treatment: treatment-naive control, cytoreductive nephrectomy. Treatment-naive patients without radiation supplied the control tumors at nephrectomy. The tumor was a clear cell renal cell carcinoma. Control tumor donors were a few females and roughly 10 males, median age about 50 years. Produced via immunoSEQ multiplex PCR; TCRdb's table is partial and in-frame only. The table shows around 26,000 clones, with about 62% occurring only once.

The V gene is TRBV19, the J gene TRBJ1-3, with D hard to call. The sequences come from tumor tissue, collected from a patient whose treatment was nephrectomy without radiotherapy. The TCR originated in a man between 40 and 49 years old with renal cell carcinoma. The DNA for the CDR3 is TGTGCCAGTACACAGCAGTCTGGAAACACCATATATTTT. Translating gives CASTQQSGNTIYF. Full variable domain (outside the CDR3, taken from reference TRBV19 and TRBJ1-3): DGGITQSPKYLFRKEGQNVTLSCEQNLNHDAMYWYRQDPGQGLRLIYYSQIVNDFQKGDIAEGYSVSREKKESFPLTVTSAQKNPTAFYLCASTQQSGNTIYFGEGSWLTVV.